The rows below give T cell receptor beta chains drawn from one sample of a study of blood T cells in healthy people across ages. Via MiXCR, TCRdb re-called the 5' RACE reads, giving one row per CDR3 protein. The sample records about a million distinct CDR3 sequences, 51% being singletons. The material sequenced was blood. Source of these receptors: a woman in her sixties in good health. Each CDR3 is given with its conserved first and last residue. A D gene is named only where the DNA matches it firmly.

19	TRBV20-1	TRBJ2-5	TRBD1	CSARSEGTGGILTQETQYF
15	TRBV27	TRBJ1-5	.	CASSPGTVSNQPQHF
14	TRBV24-1	TRBJ2-1	TRBD1	CATSDRQGRNEQFF
17	TRBV14	TRBJ2-1	TRBD1	CASSLRTGGRWGNEQFF
14	TRBV9	TRBJ2-4	.	CASSPPRSTREQYF
15	TRBV27	TRBJ2-7	TRBD2	CASSPPSGRGCEQYF
15	TRBV28	TRBJ1-2	TRBD1	CASSSLGQGLYGYTF
13	TRBV6-5	TRBJ1-2	TRBD1	CASSYTTGTGYTF
14	TRBV7-2	TRBJ2-7	.	CASGLAEWSYEQYF
14	TRBV20-1	TRBJ1-1	.	CGVPVRGENTEAFF
14	TRBV27	TRBJ2-5	.	CASSEYSTPETQYF
15	TRBV7-9	TRBJ2-7	.	CASSTDGGSSYEQYF
14	TRBV7-3	TRBJ2-3	.	CASTLGGTTDTQYF
15	TRBV24-1	TRBJ2-1	.	CATSDLNRPYNEQFF